Described below is a single T cell receptor beta chain sequence and its context. The antigen is not known. The data originate from a study of identical twins. Whole-study findings and limits: Reduced insertions were recorded for abundant cord blood beta clonotypes, with no such pattern in memory repertoires.

Healthy Caucasian individuals made up all the donors. TCRdb ran MiXCR on the 5' RACE reads and lists one entry per CDR3 protein. The table includes about 890,000 distinct CDR3 sequences, about 12% detected once. From germline, CDR1 is MDHEN and CDR2 SYDVKM. Germline trimming cut 3 bases from V and 3 bases from J; bases unmatched to any gene: 19. The length of the CDR3 is 19 residues. The same sample was also studied in work on yellow fever vaccine responses in identical twins. This second study notes: Twins' vaccine T cell response reportedly gave the appearance of partial convergence and partial personalization.

The chain recombines TRBV28 with TRBJ2-7, with 8 bases that match TRBD2. This TCR came from a woman aged 18-29 years in good health. Sample: PBMCs. The CDR3 sequence is CASSFPASGSLVLDYEQYF. CDR3 in DNA: TGTGCCAGCAGTTTTCCCGCTAGCGGGTCCTTGGTGTTGGACTACGAGCAGTACTTC.